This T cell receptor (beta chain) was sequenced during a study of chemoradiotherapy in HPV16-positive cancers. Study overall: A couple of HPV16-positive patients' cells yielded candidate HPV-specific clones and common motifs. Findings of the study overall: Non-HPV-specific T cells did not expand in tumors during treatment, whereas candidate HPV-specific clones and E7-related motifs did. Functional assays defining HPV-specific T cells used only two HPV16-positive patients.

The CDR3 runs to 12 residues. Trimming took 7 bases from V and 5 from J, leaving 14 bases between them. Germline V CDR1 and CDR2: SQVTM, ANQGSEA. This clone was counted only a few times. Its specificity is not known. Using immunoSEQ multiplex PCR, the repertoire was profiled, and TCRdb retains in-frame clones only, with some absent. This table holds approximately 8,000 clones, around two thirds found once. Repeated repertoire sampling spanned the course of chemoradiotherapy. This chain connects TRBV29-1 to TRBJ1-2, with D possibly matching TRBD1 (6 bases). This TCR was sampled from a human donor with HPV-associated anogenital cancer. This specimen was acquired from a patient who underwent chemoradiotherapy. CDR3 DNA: TGCAGCGGCCTCACAGGGCTGTATGGCTACACCTTC. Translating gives CSGLTGLYGYTF.